Listed here are 20 T cell receptor beta chains from one sample, sequenced in a study of identical twins. TCRdb recomputed calls from the 5' RACE reads with MiXCR, one row per CDR3 protein. The sample includes around 250,000 distinct CDR3 sequences, 10% to 15% of them seen just once. The same sample was also studied in work on yellow fever vaccine responses in identical twins.

Material for sequencing was memory (CD45RO+) T cells sorted from blood. Receptor source: a young woman in good health.

This clonotype was seen at least ten times. V usage is TRBV11-2 and J usage is TRBJ1-6, with D possibly TRBD1 on 6 matching bases. Germline loops: CDR1 SGHAT, CDR2 FQNNGV. There are 16 residues in the CDR3. The V end was cut by 0 bases, the J end by 6 bases, with 12 bases between. CDR3 amino acids: CASSLDRTAFNSPLHF. CDR3 DNA: TGTGCCAGCAGCTTAGATCGGACAGCCTTTAATTCACCCCTCCACTTT. Supplemented by reference TRBV11-2 and TRBJ1-6, the full variable domain reads EAGVAQSPRYKIIEKRQSVAFWCNPISGHATLYWYQQILGQGPKLLIQFQNNGVVDDSQLPKDRFSAERLKGVDSTLKIQPAKLEDSAVYLCASSLDRTAFNSPLHFGNGTRLTVT.

This clonotype has a handful of counts. The chain uses TRBV7-8 and TRBJ2-1, with 8 nucleotides matching TRBD2. From germline, CDR1 is SGHVS and CDR2 FQNEAQ. Trimming took 2 bases from V and 8 from J; bases not matched to a gene: 5. The CDR3 is made up of 14 amino acids. The CDR3 DNA follows: TGTGCCAGCAGCTTAAGCGGGAGATATTATGAGCAGTTCTTC. Its translation is CASSLSGRYYEQFF. Complete variable domain (other parts from reference TRBV7-8 and TRBJ2-1): GAGVSQSPRYKVAKRGQDVALRCDPISGHVSLFWYQQALGQGPEFLTYFQNEAQLDKSGLPSDRFFAERPEGSVSTLKIQRTQQEDSAVYLCASSLSGRYYEQFFGPGTRLTVL.

The chain carries TRBV6-1 and TRBJ2-3, with 10 bases identical to TRBD2. This CDR3 is built from 16 residues. With 10 bases clipped from V and 7 bases from J, the junction kept 17 bases outside the gene matches. CDR1 MNHNS and CDR2 SASEGT come from the germline V gene. The CDR3 nucleotides read TGTGCCACCTCCGCAAGATTAGCGGGGGGCGGGAATACGCAGTATTTT. This codes for CATSARLAGGGNTQYF.

Notes on this clonotype: A junction boundary mismatches the germline segment, possibly from a read error. The rearrangement uses TRBV12-3 or TRBV12-4 and TRBJ2-1; 7 nucleotides agree with TRBD1. The CDR3 has 17 amino acids. CDR3 in DNA: TGTGCCAACAGTTCCCGACGACAGGGTTCCTCCTACAATGAGCAGTTCTTC. It codes for CANSSRRQGSSYNEQFF.

This clonotype was counted between two and nine times. J is TRBJ2-1 and V is TRBV11-2; D might be TRBD2 (6 bases). Trimming left V 1 base short and J 8 bases short, with 6 bases between. The CDR3 totals 12 residues. CDR1 and CDR2 (germline): SGHAT, FQNNGV. CDR3 in amino acids: CASSLGDYEQFF. The CDR3 DNA reads as TGTGCCAGCAGCTTAGGGGACTATGAGCAGTTCTTC.

The J gene is TRBJ1-1, the V gene TRBV7-2, with TRBD1 as a possible D gene (6 bases). CDR1 is SGHTA and CDR2 is FQGNSA in the germline V gene. This CDR3 is 14 amino acids long. V lost 6 bases to trimming and J lost 2 bases, with 13 bases between them. The CDR3 DNA sequence: TGTGCCAGCAGGGCGGACAGCCTCAACACTGAAGCTTTCTTT. It encodes CASRADSLNTEAFF.

This clonotype was found a few times. The V call is TRBV9, the J call TRBJ2-7; D gene uncertain. V gave up 4 bases and J gave up 2 bases, with 16 bases separating them. The germline CDR1 and CDR2 sequences are SGDLS and YYNGEE. This CDR3 is built from 15 residues. In nucleotides, the CDR3 is TGTGCCAGCAGCCACTCGCCGGACCCCACCTACGAGCAGTACTTC. Translating gives CASSHSPDPTYEQYF.

This clonotype was seen more than once but under ten times. The V and J genes are TRBV14 and TRBJ2-6; 10 bases fit TRBD1. V dropped 2 bases and J dropped 12; count of bases not matched to a gene: 10. This CDR3 contains 16 residues. Germline CDR1 reads SGHDN; CDR2 reads FVKESK. The CDR3 loop is CASSQSLGQGLGVLTF. DNA of the CDR3: TGTGCCAGCAGCCAATCGTTGGGACAGGGGTTGGGCGTCCTGACTTTC.

This chain connects TRBV4-2 to TRBJ2-1; D gene ambiguous. Trimming removed 3 bases from V and 7 bases from J, with 7 bases in between. This CDR3 has 12 amino acids. Germline V gene lookup returns CDR1 LGHNA and CDR2 YNFKEQ. The CDR3 is CASSHSPNEQFF. The CDR3 region has the DNA TGTGCCAGCAGCCACTCGCCGAATGAGCAGTTCTTC.

This chain links TRBV3-1 with TRBJ1-6; TRBD1 agrees at 7 bases. In germline, CDR1 is LGHDT, CDR2 YNNKEL (reference sequence). Unmatched junction bases numbered 6, after V lost 6 bases and J lost 7 bases. This CDR3 comprises 14 residues. The CDR3 loop is CASRRQGENSPLHF. CDR3 nucleotide sequence: TGTGCCAGCAGGCGACAGGGTGAGAATTCACCCCTCCACTTT.

The rearrangement links TRBV28 to TRBJ2-5; D is possibly TRBD2 (5 bases). Germline V CDR1 and CDR2: MDHEN, SYDVKM. Deletions cut 7 bases from V and 0 bases from J, with 21 bases between. This CDR3 contains 17 residues. The CDR3 here is CASTAVIGSGHQETQYF. DNA for the CDR3: TGTGCCAGCACCGCCGTGATAGGAAGCGGCCACCAAGAGACCCAGTACTTC.

The chain uses TRBV29-1 and TRBJ1-3; D possibly corresponds to TRBD1 (6 bases). CDR1 and CDR2 from the germline V gene are SQVTM and ANQGSEA. The ends were cut back, 5 bases at V and 2 bases at J, with 13 bases in the middle. This CDR3 spans 14 amino acids. The CDR3 DNA is TGCAGCGTTTCTCAGGGGAGGACTGGAAACACCATATATTTT. This sequence encodes CSVSQGRTGNTIYF.

This clonotype came up many times. The chain recombines TRBV29-1 with TRBJ2-5, with D possibly being TRBD1 (7 bases). CDR3 length equals 15 residues. Per the germline V gene, CDR1 is SQVTM and CDR2 is ANQGSEA. Between the trimmed V and J ends, which lost 4 bases and 4 bases, there was a span of 19 bases. CDR3 nucleotide sequence: TGCAGCGTTGTTGGGATAGGAGGGGGCCTAGAGACCCAGTACTTC. Its translation: CSVVGIGGGLETQYF. The full variable domain, its missing parts supplied by reference TRBV29-1 and TRBJ2-5, is SAVISQKPSRDICQRGTSLTIQCQVDSQVTMMFWYRQQPGQSLTLIATANQGSEATYESGFVIDKFPISRPNLTFSTLTVSNMSPEDSSIYLCSVVGIGGGLETQYFGPGTRLLVL.

The chain joins TRBV11-2 to TRBJ2-5; 11 nucleotides line up with TRBD2. The CDR3 runs to 16 residues. Germline CDR1 is SGHAT and CDR2 is FQNNGV. With 5 bases clipped from V and 0 bases from J, the junction kept 5 bases outside the gene matches. DNA for the CDR3: TGTGCCAGCAGCCTTGGGACTAGCGGATACCAAGAGACCCAGTACTTC. Protein sequence: CASSLGTSGYQETQYF.

The rearrangement joins TRBV27 to TRBJ1-1; D may be TRBD1 (6 bases). CDR1 is MNHEY, CDR2 SMNVEV, per germline (reference sequence). The V and J ends lost 6 bases and 8 bases respectively, with 19 bases between them. The CDR3 loop spans 14 amino acids. This CDR3 is CASREYRDLREAFF. CDR3 bases: TGTGCCAGCAGAGAGTACAGGGACCTGAGAGAAGCTTTCTTT.

This clonotype appeared many times. The V and J genes are TRBV7-2 and TRBJ2-1; D uncertain. The V end was cut by 6 bases, the J end by 5 bases, with 11 bases between. The germline CDR1 and CDR2 sequences are SGHTA and FQGNSA. The CDR3 is 13 amino acids. CDR3 sequence: CASSLGRDNEQFF. The CDR3 coding sequence is TGTGCCAGCAGTTTGGGCAGAGACAATGAGCAGTTCTTC.

A few counts support this clonotype. This chain uses TRBV11-2 with TRBJ2-3; TRBD1 might be the D (5 bases). Germline-derived CDR1 and CDR2 are SGHAT and FQNNGV. The CDR3 has 15 residues. V was cut by 4 bases and J by 2 bases, with 13 bases left in between. The CDR3 bases are TGTGCCAGCAGCTCCTATGGACAATCCACAGATACGCAGTATTTT. Protein product: CASSSYGQSTDTQYF.

The V gene is TRBV12-5, the J gene TRBJ2-3; possible D gene TRBD2, 5 bases. This CDR3 comprises 17 residues. Germline-derived CDR1 and CDR2 are LGHNT and FRNRAP. Deletions cut 3 bases from V and 0 bases from J, with 16 bases between. CDR3 sequence reads: CASGLVLADSSTDTQYF. CDR3 nucleotides: TGTGCTAGTGGTTTAGTGCTAGCTGATAGTAGCACAGATACGCAGTATTTT.

The rearrangement joins TRBV6-2 or TRBV6-3 to TRBJ1-5, with D hard to call. V gave up 0 bases and J gave up 4 bases, with 4 bases separating them. The germline gives CDR1 MNHEY, CDR2 SVGEGT. This CDR3 region has 13 residues. CDR3 protein: CASSYSQNQPQHF. The CDR3 bases are TGTGCCAGCAGTTACTCGCAGAATCAGCCCCAGCATTTT.

The V call is TRBV6-5, the J call TRBJ2-7, with a tentative D call TRBD2 (5 bases). From germline, CDR1 is MNHEY and CDR2 SVGAGI. This CDR3 is 18 amino acids long. V was pared by 0 bases and J by 2 bases, with 20 bases between. CDR3 in DNA: TGTGCCAGCAGTTACTCCTTCTGGCAGGCCCTAGCCCCCTACGAGCAGTACTTC. Encoded protein: CASSYSFWQALAPYEQYF.